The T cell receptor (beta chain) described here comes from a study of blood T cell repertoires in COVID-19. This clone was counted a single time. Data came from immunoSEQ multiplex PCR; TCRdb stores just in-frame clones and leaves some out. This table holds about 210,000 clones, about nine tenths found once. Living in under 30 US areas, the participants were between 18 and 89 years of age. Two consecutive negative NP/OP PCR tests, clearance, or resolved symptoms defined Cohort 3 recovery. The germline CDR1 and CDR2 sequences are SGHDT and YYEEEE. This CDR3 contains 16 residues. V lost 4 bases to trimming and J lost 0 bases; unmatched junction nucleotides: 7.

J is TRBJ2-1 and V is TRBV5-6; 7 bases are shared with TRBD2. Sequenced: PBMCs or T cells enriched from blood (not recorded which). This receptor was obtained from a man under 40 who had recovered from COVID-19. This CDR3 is CASSAQTSPSYNEQFF. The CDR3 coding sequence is TGTGCCAGCAGCGCCCAGACTAGCCCCTCCTACAATGAGCAGTTCTTC.